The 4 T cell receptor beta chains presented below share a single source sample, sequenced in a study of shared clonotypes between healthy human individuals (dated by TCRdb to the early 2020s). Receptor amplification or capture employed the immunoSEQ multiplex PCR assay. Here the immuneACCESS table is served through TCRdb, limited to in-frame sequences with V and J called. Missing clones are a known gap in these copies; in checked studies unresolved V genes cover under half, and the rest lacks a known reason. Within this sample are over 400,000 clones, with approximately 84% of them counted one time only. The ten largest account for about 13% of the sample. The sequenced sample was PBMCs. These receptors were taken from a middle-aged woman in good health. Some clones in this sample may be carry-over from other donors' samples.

CDR3 sequence: CASSLGLAGVDTDTQYF. DNA of the CDR3: TGTGCCAGCAGTTTAGGACTAGCGGGAGTGGATACAGATACGCAGTATTTT. The chain carries TRBV28 and TRBJ2-3; 13 bases are shared with TRBD2. The junction had 5 bases not matched to a gene; V was cut back by 2 bases and J by 3 bases. From germline, CDR1 is MDHEN and CDR2 SYDVKM. The CDR3 sequence is 17 residues long.

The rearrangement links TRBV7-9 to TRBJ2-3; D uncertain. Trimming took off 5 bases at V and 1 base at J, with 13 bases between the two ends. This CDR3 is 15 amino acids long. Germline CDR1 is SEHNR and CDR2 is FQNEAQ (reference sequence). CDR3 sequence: CASSPDGVRTDTQYF. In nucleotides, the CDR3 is TGTGCCAGCAGCCCCGATGGCGTGCGCACAGATACGCAGTATTTT.

The CDR3 DNA reads as TGTGCCAGCACCATCGACAGGGTGATCTCTGGAAACACCATATATTTT. Translated, it gives CASTIDRVISGNTIYF. This chain connects TRBV28 to TRBJ1-3, with 7 bases identical to TRBD1. Germline V gene sequence: CDR1 MDHEN, CDR2 SYDVKM. Germline trimming cut 7 bases from V and 0 bases from J; bases unmatched to any gene: 9. This CDR3 has 16 amino acids. Full variable domain (missing parts from reference TRBV28 and TRBJ1-3): DVKVTQSSRYLVKRTGEKVFLECVQDMDHENMFWYRQDPGLGLRLIYFSYDVKMKEKGDIPEGYSVSREKKERFSLILESASTNQTSMYLCASTIDRVISGNTIYFGEGSWLTVV.

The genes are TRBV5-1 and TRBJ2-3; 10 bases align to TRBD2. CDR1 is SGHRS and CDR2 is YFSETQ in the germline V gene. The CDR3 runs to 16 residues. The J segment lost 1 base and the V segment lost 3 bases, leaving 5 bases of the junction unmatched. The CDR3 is CASSSVLAGRTDTQYF. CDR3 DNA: TGCGCCAGCAGCTCGGTACTAGCGGGACGCACAGATACGCAGTATTTT.